This TCR beta chain originates from a study of cytomegalovirus exposure and HLA in healthy donors. From germline, CDR1 is SGHTA and CDR2 FQGNSA. This CDR3 has 14 residues. The J segment lost 7 bases and the V segment lost 3 bases, leaving 6 bases of the junction unmatched. As to this clone: Its antigen remains unidentified.

General observations from the study: Reported performance of the classifier showed diagnosis of cytomegalovirus status with high specificity and sensitivity. Cytomegalovirus-associated status was assigned to more than 150 TCR beta chains.

The table came from immunoSEQ multiplex PCR; TCRdb's copy has only in-frame clones and leaves some out. The sample includes 200,000 or so clones, roughly 82% of them seen just once. The sequencing input was PBMCs. This sequence was found in a woman aged 25 to 39 in good health and CMV-seropositive. V is TRBV7-2 and J is TRBJ2-7; TRBD2 agrees at 10 bases. The CDR3 nucleotides are TGTGCCAGCAGCTTCTGGCTAGCGGGAGTGGAGCAGTACTTC. Amino acid sequence: CASSFWLAGVEQYF.